This is a list of T cell receptor beta chains from one sample in a study of shared clonotypes between healthy human individuals. Sequencing was performed with immunoSEQ multiplex PCR; in TCRdb, only in-frame clones are kept and a portion is missing. In the table there are around 1.1 million clones, approximately 80% of which are singletons. The sequenced material came from memory CD4+ T cells from PBMCs. The receptor set was obtained from a man between 18 and 35 years old in good health. Some clones in this sample may be carry-over from other donors' samples. Each CDR3 is given with its conserved first and last residue. Each record gives: J gene, CDR3 length, D gene, clone size, V gene, CDR3 DNA, CDR3 protein. The D gene is left open where the match is weak. For some rows the clone size is stated as once, few or many, or as a class when expanded; others skip it.

TRBJ2-5,14,NA,NA,TRBV14,TGTGCCAGCAGCCACATAGGTTCCCAAGAGACCCAGTACTTC,CASSHIGSQETQYF
TRBJ2-7,15,TRBD2,NA,TRBV4-2,TGTGCCAGCAGCCAAGATCGCGGGAGAGGGTACGAGCAGTACTTC,CASSQDRGRGYEQYF
TRBJ1-2,14,NA,NA,TRBV28,TGTGCCAGCACCCAGGGAGGGGCTAACTATGGCTACACCTTC,CASTQGGANYGYTF
TRBJ2-1,16,NA,NA,TRBV5-1,TGCGCCAGCAGCTTGGCAGGAGTGGCCTTATACAATGAGCAGTTCTTC,CASSLAGVALYNEQFF
TRBJ2-7,15,TRBD1,few,TRBV28,TGTGCCAGCAGTTTACGGACAGGGGGAATCGGGGAGCAGTACTTC,CASSLRTGGIGEQYF
TRBJ2-7,14,NA,NA,TRBV28,TGTGCCAGCAAATTATCCGGCTGGGGCTACGAGCAGTACTTC,CASKLSGWGYEQYF
TRBJ1-1,13,NA,NA,TRBV5-1,TGCGCCAGCAGTCACGGGGGTACGACTGAAGCTTTCTTT,CASSHGGTTEAFF
TRBJ2-1,16,TRBD1,once,TRBV15,TGTGCCACCAGTCGGAGGCCGGGACAGGGGTACAATGAGCAGTTCTTC,CATSRRPGQGYNEQFF
TRBJ1-5,14,NA,NA,TRBV2,TGTGCCAGCAGTGAACAGGGAGGTTATCAGCCCCAGCATTTT,CASSEQGGYQPQHF
TRBJ2-3,11,NA,NA,TRBV21-1,TGTGCCAGCAGCCCTGGGGATACGCAGTATTTT,CASSPGDTQYF
TRBJ1-2,12,NA,NA,TRBV6-1,TGTGCCAGCAGTGAAGCCCACGGCGGCTACACCTTC,CASSEAHGGYTF
TRBJ2-3,15,TRBD2,NA,TRBV6-5,TGTGCCAGCAGTCGAGCGGGAGGGTCCACAGATACGCAGTATTTT,CASSRAGGSTDTQYF
TRBJ2-3,14,NA,NA,TRBV7-3,TGTGCCAGCAGCCCCGGTATGAGCACAGATACGCAGTATTTT,CASSPGMSTDTQYF
TRBJ1-1,16,TRBD1,NA,TRBV30,TGTGCCTGGAGTCCGCCTTGGGGCAGGGGGAGCACTGAAGCTTTCTTT,CAWSPPWGRGSTEAFF
TRBJ2-7,14,TRBD1,few,TRBV27,TGTGCCAGCAGTGGGACAGGGAGGTTGGACGAGCAGTACTTC,CASSGTGRLDEQYF
TRBJ1-3,12,NA,NA,TRBV2,TGTGCCAGCAGGGGAGACGGAAACACCATATATTTT,CASRGDGNTIYF
TRBJ1-4,15,TRBD1,NA,TRBV15,TGTGCCACCAGCAGAGGACAGGGGACTACTGAAAAACTGTTTTTT,CATSRGQGTTEKLFF
TRBJ2-5,15,TRBD2,many,TRBV30,TGTGCCTGGAGTGTAAGTGGGACTAGCGGGGAGACCCAGTACTTC,CAWSVSGTSGETQYF
TRBJ2-6,14,NA,NA,TRBV27,TGTGCCAGCAGTTCCGGGTGGGGGGCCAACGTCCTGACTTTC,CASSSGWGANVLTF
TRBJ1-5,15,NA,NA,TRBV6-6,TGTGCCAGCAGTACCTATTTAAATAGCAATCAGCCCCAGCATTTT,CASSTYLNSNQPQHF
TRBJ2-1,17,NA,NA,TRBV9,TGTGCCAGCAGCGCCGACCTCGCAAGAGGGTCCTACAATGAGCAGTTCTTC,CASSADLARGSYNEQFF
TRBJ1-5,12,NA,many,TRBV6-1,TGTGCCAGCACTTACCCCAATCAGCCCCAGCATTTT,CASTYPNQPQHF
TRBJ2-7,15,TRBD2,NA,TRBV5-6,TGTGCCAGCAGCTTAAGACTAGCGGGAGGCTACGAGCAGTACTTC,CASSLRLAGGYEQYF
TRBJ2-6,15,NA,NA,TRBV21-1,TGTGCCAGCAGGCAGGGGGCGCCAGGGGCCAACGTCCTGACTTTC,CASRQGAPGANVLTF
TRBJ2-7,13,NA,NA,TRBV7-9,TGTGCCAGCAGCCTCTGGGAGTCGAGGGAGCAGTACTTC,CASSLWESREQYF
TRBJ1-5,14,NA,NA,TRBV7-8,TGTGCCAGCAGCTTTCTGAAGCTCAATCAGCCCCAGCATTTT,CASSFLKLNQPQHF
TRBJ1-1,12,NA,NA,TRBV6-6,TGTGCCAGCAGTTCGGGAGGGTTGGTAACTTTCTTT,CASSSGGLVTFF
TRBJ2-1,16,NA,NA,TRBV5-1,TGCGCCAGCAGCTTGGCAGGGAGTCTGGTGTACAATGAGCAGTTCTTC,CASSLAGSLVYNEQFF
TRBJ2-2,15,TRBD1,NA,TRBV11-2,TGTGCCAGCAGCTACGGGACAGGGCACACCGGGGAGCTGTTTTTT,CASSYGTGHTGELFF
TRBJ2-3,13,NA,NA,TRBV6-1,TGTGCCAGCACGTTGCGGGTAACAGATACGCAGTATTTT,CASTLRVTDTQYF
TRBJ2-5,15,NA,NA,TRBV5-1,TGCGCCAGCAGCTTGGCCACCGGGACTGAAGAGACCCAGTACTTC,CASSLATGTEETQYF